This record looks at one TCR beta chain sequence and its context. Original processing notes: Estimated nucleated cell counts came from reference gene primer amplification. Profiling relied on immunoSEQ multiplex PCR, and the TCRdb table lists in-frame clones only, not all of them. V and J calls and clone size follow that table, whereas D and trimming were derived from the DNA. The table records around 69,000 clones, over 80% of them present only once. The data stem from a study of blood T cell repertoires in COVID-19. What was sequenced was peripheral blood. The clonotype originates from a woman aged 60-70 years with acute or convalescent COVID-19.

CDR3 region: CASSLGGTSGVSTDTQYF. The CDR3 DNA sequence: TGCGCCAGCAGCTTGGGAGGGACTAGCGGTGTTAGCACAGATACGCAGTATTTT. V gene TRBV5-1 combines with J gene TRBJ2-3; 11 nucleotides match TRBD2. In germline, CDR1 is SGHRS, CDR2 YFSETQ. The junction had 6 bases not matched to a gene; V was cut back by 0 bases and J by 0 bases. This CDR3 is 18 amino acids long. Using reference TRBV5-1 and TRBJ2-3 for the parts outside the CDR3, the full variable domain is KAGVTQTPRYLIKTRGQQVTLSCSPISGHRSVSWYQQTPGQGLQFLFEYFSETQRNKGNFPGRFSGRQFSNSRSEMNVSTLELGDSALYLCASSLGGTSGVSTDTQYFGPGTRLTVL.